These T cell receptor beta chains were read from a single sample in a study of cytomegalovirus exposure and HLA in healthy donors. TCRdb keeps only in-frame clones here, not all; method: immunoSEQ multiplex PCR. The repertoire consists of 200,000 to 250,000 clones, with roughly 83% occurring once and the leading ten covering 5.5% to 7%. Specimen: PBMCs. The source of these receptors is a woman between 18 and 29 years old in good health and CMV-seronegative. The CDR3 runs from the conserved cysteine through the conserved F or W. D genes are given only for firm matches. Rows give clone size only sometimes, using once, few, many, or a class for an expanded clone.

CDR3 length	V gene	D gene	J gene	clone size	CDR3 DNA	CDR3 protein
17	TRBV29-1	TRBD1	TRBJ2-5	once	TGCAGCGTTGGTGGCACAGGGGGTGGACGGCCCCAAGAGACCCAGTACTTC	CSVGGTGGGRPQETQYF
15	TRBV27	-	TRBJ2-7	-	TGTGCCAGCAGTTCCAATCGACAGAGCTCCTACGAGCAGTACTTC	CASSSNRQSSYEQYF
14	TRBV6-1	-	TRBJ1-1	many	TGTGCCAGCAGCCGCGCTACTGAGAACACTGAAGCTTTCTTT	CASSRATENTEAFF
15	TRBV6-1	-	TRBJ1-2	-	TGTGCCAGCAGTGCCTGGAGGGGGAGCGACTATGGCTACACCTTC	CASSAWRGSDYGYTF
16	TRBV7-8	TRBD1	TRBJ2-5	-	TGTGCCAGCAGCCTCCTCGCGGGGACAGGGGAAGAGACCCAGTACTTC	CASSLLAGTGEETQYF
14	TRBV5-1	TRBD1	TRBJ2-1	-	TGCGCCAGCAGCGGGGGACAGTTCTACAATGAGCAGTTCTTC	CASSGGQFYNEQFF
13	TRBV5-1	-	TRBJ1-2	-	TGCGCCAGCAGCTTGACAGAAAACTATGGCTACACCTTC	CASSLTENYGYTF
15	TRBV4-1	TRBD1	TRBJ1-1	-	TGCGCCAGCAGCCCAGGGGACAGGGCCAACACTGAAGCTTTCTTT	CASSPGDRANTEAFF
14	TRBV6-5	-	TRBJ2-7	-	TGTGCCAGCAGTTACGGGACATCCACCTACGAGCAGTACTTC	CASSYGTSTYEQYF
18	TRBV30	TRBD2	TRBJ2-1	-	TGTGCCTGGAGTGTACCGTCTGTAATGCTAGCGGGATACAATGAGCAGTTCTTC	CAWSVPSVMLAGYNEQFF
14	TRBV7-9	TRBD1	TRBJ1-5	-	TGTGCCAGCAGCCACAGGGGGTCAAATCAGCCCCAGCATTTT	CASSHRGSNQPQHF
14	TRBV6-5	-	TRBJ1-5	-	TGTGCCAGCAGTTACTCGTATGACGGTCAGCCCCAGCATTTT	CASSYSYDGQPQHF
16	TRBV28	TRBD1	TRBJ2-7	once	TGTGCCAGCAGTTTAGGTGTCGGACAGGGGATTGACGAGCAGTACTTC	CASSLGVGQGIDEQYF
13	TRBV6-5	-	TRBJ1-5	few	TGTGCCAGCAGTTACGCAGGGACTCAGCCCCAGCATTTT	CASSYAGTQPQHF
13	TRBV5-6	-	TRBJ2-7	-	TGTGCCAGCAGCTTGGACCAAAACTACGAGCAGTACTTC	CASSLDQNYEQYF
14	TRBV6-5	-	TRBJ1-1	-	TGTGCCAGCAGTTTGGGCAGGGTCGGCACTGAAGCTTTCTTT	CASSLGRVGTEAFF
16	TRBV7-2	-	TRBJ2-1	-	TGTGCCAGCAGCTTAGCGCCCGGGACCTTATACAATGAGCAGTTCTTC	CASSLAPGTLYNEQFF
20	TRBV4-1	TRBD2	TRBJ2-1	-	TGCGCCAGCAGCCAAGATGGGCGCGGGGGGCCCACTAGGGTATACAATGAGCAGTTCTTC	CASSQDGRGGPTRVYNEQFF
12	TRBV5-6	-	TRBJ2-1	-	TGTGCCAGCAGCTTGGAATACAATGAGCAGTTCTTC	CASSLEYNEQFF
15	TRBV5-1	TRBD1	TRBJ2-1	-	TGCGCCAGCAGCCCGGACAGGGGACAGGTGAATGAGCAGTTCTTC	CASSPDRGQVNEQFF
15	TRBV9	-	TRBJ1-2	-	TGTGCCAGCAGCGTAGGTGGACAAGGGATGAGTGGCTACACCTTC	CASSVGGQGMSGYTF
15	TRBV28	TRBD1	TRBJ1-1	-	TGTGCCAGCAGTTCCCCGGACAGGGGAGGGGCTGAAGCTTTCTTT	CASSSPDRGGAEAFF
13	TRBV29-1	-	TRBJ1-2	-	TGCAGCGTTGAAGATTCTGGGGACTATGGCTACACCTTC	CSVEDSGDYGYTF
14	TRBV27	TRBD1	TRBJ2-7	-	TGTGCCAGCAGTAGGACAGGGTTCTCCTACGAGCAGTACTTC	CASSRTGFSYEQYF
15	TRBV2	-	TRBJ1-2	-	TGTGCCAGCAGACCCGACAGGCCGTTTGGGCATGGCTACACCTTC	CASRPDRPFGHGYTF
16	TRBV4-1	TRBD2	TRBJ2-7	-	TGCGCCAGCAGCCAACCTAGCGGGATCGGTTCCTACGAGCAGTACTTC	CASSQPSGIGSYEQYF
15	TRBV6-1	-	TRBJ1-4	-	TGTGCCAGCAGGGAGGGGACTGCAACTAATGAAAAACTGTTTTTT	CASREGTATNEKLFF
13	TRBV30	-	TRBJ2-7	-	TGTGCCTGGAGTATACAGGGCCCCTACGAGCAGTACTTC	CAWSIQGPYEQYF
13	TRBV2	-	TRBJ1-2	-	TGTGCCAGCAGCGTACAACCTAACTATGGCTACACCTTC	CASSVQPNYGYTF
14	TRBV12-5	-	TRBJ1-5	-	TGTGCTAGTGGTTTGAGCGGTAGCAATCAGCCCCAGCATTTT	CASGLSGSNQPQHF
16	TRBV5-4	-	TRBJ2-5	-	TGTGCCAGCAGCTTGGCTAAGCGGGTGAACCAAGAGACCCAGTACTTC	CASSLAKRVNQETQYF
13	TRBV5-1	-	TRBJ1-5	once	TGCGCCAGCAGCTTGAATAGCAATCAGCCCCAGCATTTT	CASSLNSNQPQHF
12	TRBV10-1	-	TRBJ1-1	few	TGCGCCAGCAGTGACAACAGCTATGGAGCTTTCTTT	CASSDNSYGAFF
14	TRBV14	-	TRBJ2-7	once	TGTGCCAGCAGCCTAACGACAGGAAACTACGAGCAGTACTTC	CASSLTTGNYEQYF
19	TRBV5-1	TRBD2	TRBJ2-1	once	TGCGCCAGCAGCTTGGGGTTGGCTAGCGGGAGCAGATCCTACAATGAGCAGTTCTTC	CASSLGLASGSRSYNEQFF
16	TRBV6-5	TRBD1	TRBJ2-6	-	TGTGCCAGCAGTTACTCAACAGGGGCTGGGGCCAACGTCCTGACTTTC	CASSYSTGAGANVLTF
15	TRBV6-5	-	TRBJ1-2	few	TGTGCCAGCAGTTTTGGTTCGGGGTATGGGTATGGCTACACCTTC	CASSFGSGYGYGYTF
15	TRBV7-2	TRBD2	TRBJ2-7	-	TGTGCCAGCAGCTTAATCGCTAGCGGTGCCTACGAGCAGTACTTC	CASSLIASGAYEQYF
13	TRBV6-5	-	TRBJ1-5	-	TGTGCCAGCAGTTATACCGAGGGGGGGCCCCAGCATTTT	CASSYTEGGPQHF
16	TRBV9	-	TRBJ2-7	-	TGTGCCAGCAGCGTAGGGGTCGGGGGCAGCTACTACGAGCAGTACTTC	CASSVGVGGSYYEQYF
13	TRBV27	-	TRBJ2-1	-	TGTGCCAGCAGAGGGGGAAACTACAATGAGCAGTTCTTC	CASRGGNYNEQFF